The 2 T cell receptor beta chains listed next were all sequenced from one sample in a study of blood T cells in healthy people across ages. Together with a sample-barcoded 5' primer, a J-beta primer mix was included in a second PCR lasting roughly 6 to 12 cycles. TCRdb used MiXCR to reprocess the 5' RACE reads, holding one entry per CDR3 protein. This table holds 550,000 to 800,000 distinct CDR3 sequences, 20% to 25% found once. Sequencing was done on a sample of blood. The receptor set was obtained from a man in his 70s in good health.

This clonotype has a handful of counts. The rearrangement uses TRBV2 and TRBJ2-5; 9 bases match TRBD1. This CDR3 is built from 15 residues. Germline CDR1 SNHLY, CDR2 FYNNEI. The V segment lost 5 bases and the J segment 4 bases; nucleotides outside the gene matches: 8. CDR3 in amino acids: CASSRQTGGRETQYF. The CDR3 DNA reads TGTGCCAGCAGTCGGCAGACAGGGGGTCGAGAGACCCAGTACTTC.

The rearrangement joins TRBV20-1 to TRBJ2-1; 13 bases are a match to TRBD2. The CDR3 spans 19 residues. Germline CDR1 is DFQATT and CDR2 is SNEGSKA (reference sequence). Trimming removed 0 bases from V and 1 base from J; junction bases left unmatched: 9. CDR3 coding DNA: TGCAGTGCTAGAGATCGGACTAGCGGGAGAGGTCCTTCCTACAATGAGCAGTTCTTC. This gives the protein CSARDRTSGRGPSYNEQFF.